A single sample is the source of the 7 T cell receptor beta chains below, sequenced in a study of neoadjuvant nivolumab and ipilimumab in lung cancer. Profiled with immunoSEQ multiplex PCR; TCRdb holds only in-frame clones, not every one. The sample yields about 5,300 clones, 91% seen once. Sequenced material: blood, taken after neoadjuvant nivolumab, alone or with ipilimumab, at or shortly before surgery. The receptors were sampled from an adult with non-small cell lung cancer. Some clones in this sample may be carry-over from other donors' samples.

CDR3 protein: CASSSPALAGVGGELFF. As DNA, the CDR3 is TGTGCCAGCAGCTCGCCGGCCTTAGCGGGAGTGGGCGGGGAGCTGTTTTTT. The chain employs TRBV11-1 and TRBJ2-2, with 9 bases matching TRBD2. The J segment lost 7 bases and the V segment lost 4 bases, leaving 13 bases of the junction unmatched. CDR1 and CDR2 (germline): SGHAT, FQDESV (reference sequence). There are 17 residues in the CDR3.

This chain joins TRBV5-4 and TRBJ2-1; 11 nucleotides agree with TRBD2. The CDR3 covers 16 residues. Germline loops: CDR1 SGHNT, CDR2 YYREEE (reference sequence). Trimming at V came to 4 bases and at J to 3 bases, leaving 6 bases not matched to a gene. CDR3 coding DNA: TGTGCCAGCAGCGGATTGGGACTAGCGGTCTACAATGAGCAGTTCTTC. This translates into CASSGLGLAVYNEQFF.

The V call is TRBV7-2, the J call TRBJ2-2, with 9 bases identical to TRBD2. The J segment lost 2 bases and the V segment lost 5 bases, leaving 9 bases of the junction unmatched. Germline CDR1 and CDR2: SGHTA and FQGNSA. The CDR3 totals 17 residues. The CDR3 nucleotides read TGTGCCAGCAGCCCCCTTACTAGCGGGCGAAACACCGGGGAGCTGTTTTTT. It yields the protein CASSPLTSGRNTGELFF.

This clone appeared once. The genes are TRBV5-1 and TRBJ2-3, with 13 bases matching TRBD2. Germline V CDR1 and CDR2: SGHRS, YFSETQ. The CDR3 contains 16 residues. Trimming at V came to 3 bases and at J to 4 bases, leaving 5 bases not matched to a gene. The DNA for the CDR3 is TGCGCCAGCAGCTCTAGGACTAGCGGGAGTGCAGATACGCAGTATTTT. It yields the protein CASSSRTSGSADTQYF. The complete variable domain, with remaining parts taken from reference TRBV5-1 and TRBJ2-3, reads KAGVTQTPRYLIKTRGQQVTLSCSPISGHRSVSWYQQTPGQGLQFLFEYFSETQRNKGNFPGRFSGRQFSNSRSEMNVSTLELGDSALYLCASSSRTSGSADTQYFGPGTRLTVL.

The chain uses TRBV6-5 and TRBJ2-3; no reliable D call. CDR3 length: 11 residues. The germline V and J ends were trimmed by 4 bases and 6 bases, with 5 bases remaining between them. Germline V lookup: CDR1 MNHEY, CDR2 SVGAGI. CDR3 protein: CASSSSDTQYF. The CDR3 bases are TGTGCCAGCAGTTCCTCGGATACGCAGTATTTT.

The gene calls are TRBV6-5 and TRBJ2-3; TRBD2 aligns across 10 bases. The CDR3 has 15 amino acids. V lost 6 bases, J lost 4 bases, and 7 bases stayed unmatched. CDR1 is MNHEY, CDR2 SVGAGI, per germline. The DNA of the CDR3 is TGTGCCAGCAGCCTACTAGCGGGAATTTCAGATACGCAGTATTTT. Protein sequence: CASSLLAGISDTQYF.

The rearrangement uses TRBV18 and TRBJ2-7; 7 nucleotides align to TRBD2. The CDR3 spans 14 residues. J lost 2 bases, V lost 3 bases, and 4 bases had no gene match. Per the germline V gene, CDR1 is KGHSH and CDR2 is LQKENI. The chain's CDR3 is CASSPQRGAYEQYF. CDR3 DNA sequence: TGTGCCAGCTCACCTCAGCGGGGAGCCTACGAGCAGTACTTC.